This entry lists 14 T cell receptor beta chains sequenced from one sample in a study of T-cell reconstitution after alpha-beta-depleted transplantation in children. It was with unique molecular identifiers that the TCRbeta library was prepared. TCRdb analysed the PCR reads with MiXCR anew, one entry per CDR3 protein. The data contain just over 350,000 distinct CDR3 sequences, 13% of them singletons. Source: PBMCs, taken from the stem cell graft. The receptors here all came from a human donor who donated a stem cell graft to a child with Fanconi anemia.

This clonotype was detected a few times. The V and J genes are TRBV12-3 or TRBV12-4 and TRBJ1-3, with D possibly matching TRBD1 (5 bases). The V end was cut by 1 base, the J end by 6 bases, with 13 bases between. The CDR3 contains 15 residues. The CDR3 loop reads CASSLGVPGVNTIYF. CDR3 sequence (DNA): TGTGCCAGCAGTTTAGGGGTTCCGGGGGTAAACACCATATATTTT.

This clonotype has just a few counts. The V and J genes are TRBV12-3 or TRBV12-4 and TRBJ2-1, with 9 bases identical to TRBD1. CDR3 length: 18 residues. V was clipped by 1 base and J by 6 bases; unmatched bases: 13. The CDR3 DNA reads TGTGCCAGCAGTTTAGGAGACAGGGGGAGGCCTGAGAGCAATGAGCAGTTCTTC. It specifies CASSLGDRGRPESNEQFF.

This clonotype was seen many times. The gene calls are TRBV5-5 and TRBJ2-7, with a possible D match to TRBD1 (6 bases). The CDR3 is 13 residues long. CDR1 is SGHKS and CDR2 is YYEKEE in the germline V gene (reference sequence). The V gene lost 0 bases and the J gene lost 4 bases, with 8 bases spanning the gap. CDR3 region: CASSLEGEYEQYV. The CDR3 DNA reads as TGTGCCAGCAGCTTGGAGGGGGAATACGAGCAGTACGTC.

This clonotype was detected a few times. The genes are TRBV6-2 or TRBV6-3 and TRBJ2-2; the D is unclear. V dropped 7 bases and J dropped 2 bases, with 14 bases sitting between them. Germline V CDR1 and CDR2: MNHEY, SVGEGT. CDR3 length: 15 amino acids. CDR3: CASKDLPPNTGELFF. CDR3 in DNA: TGTGCCAGCAAAGACCTCCCCCCAAACACCGGGGAGCTGTTTTTT.

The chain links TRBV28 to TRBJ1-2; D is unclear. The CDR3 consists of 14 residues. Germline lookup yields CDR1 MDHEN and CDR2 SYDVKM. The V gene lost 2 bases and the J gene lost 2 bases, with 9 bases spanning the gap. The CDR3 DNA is TGTGCCAGCAGTTTAGGCGTTCTCAACTATGGCTACACCTTC. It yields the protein CASSLGVLNYGYTF.

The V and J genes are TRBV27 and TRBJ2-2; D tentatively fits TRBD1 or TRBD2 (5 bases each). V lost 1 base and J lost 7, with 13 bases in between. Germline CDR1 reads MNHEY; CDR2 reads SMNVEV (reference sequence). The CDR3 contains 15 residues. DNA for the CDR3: TGTGCCAGCAGTTTATATTCGGGGCCCGGCGGGGAGCTGTTTTTT. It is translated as CASSLYSGPGGELFF.

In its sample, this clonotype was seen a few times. CDR3 coding DNA: TGTGCCAGCAGTTCTCGGGTCCTCTTATATGGCTACACCTTC. Translated: CASSSRVLLYGYTF. The V and J genes are TRBV6-2 or TRBV6-3 and TRBJ1-2; D gene uncertain. Trimming removed 4 bases at V and 5 bases at J, with 14 bases between. The CDR3 has 14 residues. Per the germline V gene, CDR1 is MNHEY and CDR2 is SVGEGT.

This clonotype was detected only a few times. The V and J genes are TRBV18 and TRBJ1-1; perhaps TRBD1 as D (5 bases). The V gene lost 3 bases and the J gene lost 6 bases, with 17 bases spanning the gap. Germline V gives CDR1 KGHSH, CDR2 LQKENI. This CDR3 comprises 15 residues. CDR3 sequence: CASSPPVGGAPEAFF. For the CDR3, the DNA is TGTGCCAGCTCACCTCCAGTGGGAGGGGCACCTGAAGCTTTCTTT.

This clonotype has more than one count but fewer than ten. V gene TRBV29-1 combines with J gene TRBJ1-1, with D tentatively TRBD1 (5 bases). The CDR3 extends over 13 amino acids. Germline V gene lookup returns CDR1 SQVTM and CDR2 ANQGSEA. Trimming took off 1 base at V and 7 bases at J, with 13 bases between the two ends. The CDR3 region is CSVEGVGAVEAFF. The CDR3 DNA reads TGCAGCGTTGAAGGTGTCGGGGCGGTTGAAGCTTTCTTT.

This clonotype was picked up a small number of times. The CDR3 DNA sequence: TGTGCCAGCAGTGGACCGGGACAGGGGGTAGTACTATACGAGCAGTACGTC. Residues: CASSGPGQGVVLYEQYV. The rearrangement links TRBV2 to TRBJ2-7; 11 nucleotides line up with TRBD1. The V and J ends lost 4 bases and 4 bases, in that order; junction bases with no gene match: 12. The CDR3 runs to 17 residues. CDR1 is SNHLY and CDR2 is FYNNEI in the germline V gene.

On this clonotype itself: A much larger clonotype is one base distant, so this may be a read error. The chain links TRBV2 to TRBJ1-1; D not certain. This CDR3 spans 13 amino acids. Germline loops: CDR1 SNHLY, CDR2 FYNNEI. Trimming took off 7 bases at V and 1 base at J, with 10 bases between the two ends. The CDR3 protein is CASILAANTEAFF. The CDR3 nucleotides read TGTGCCAGCATCTTAGCAGCGAACACTGAAGCTTTCTTT.

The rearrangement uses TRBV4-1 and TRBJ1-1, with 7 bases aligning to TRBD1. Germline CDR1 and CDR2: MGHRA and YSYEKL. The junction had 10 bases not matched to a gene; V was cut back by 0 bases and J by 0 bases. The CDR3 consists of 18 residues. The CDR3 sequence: CASSQDAPGQNMNTEAFF. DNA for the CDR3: TGCGCCAGCAGCCAAGACGCCCCGGGACAGAATATGAACACTGAAGCTTTCTTT.

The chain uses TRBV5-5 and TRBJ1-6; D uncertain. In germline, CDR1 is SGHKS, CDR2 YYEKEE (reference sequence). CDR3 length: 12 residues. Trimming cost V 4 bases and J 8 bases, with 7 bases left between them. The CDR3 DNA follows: TGTGCCAGCAGCACGGTCCATTCACCCCTCCACTTT. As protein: CASSTVHSPLHF.

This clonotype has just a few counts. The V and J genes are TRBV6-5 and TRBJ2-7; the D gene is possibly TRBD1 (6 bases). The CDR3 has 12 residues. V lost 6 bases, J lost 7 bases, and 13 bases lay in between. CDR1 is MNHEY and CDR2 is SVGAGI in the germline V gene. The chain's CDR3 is CASSSGVGEQYV. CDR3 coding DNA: TGTGCCAGCAGCTCAGGGGTCGGGGAGCAGTACGTC.